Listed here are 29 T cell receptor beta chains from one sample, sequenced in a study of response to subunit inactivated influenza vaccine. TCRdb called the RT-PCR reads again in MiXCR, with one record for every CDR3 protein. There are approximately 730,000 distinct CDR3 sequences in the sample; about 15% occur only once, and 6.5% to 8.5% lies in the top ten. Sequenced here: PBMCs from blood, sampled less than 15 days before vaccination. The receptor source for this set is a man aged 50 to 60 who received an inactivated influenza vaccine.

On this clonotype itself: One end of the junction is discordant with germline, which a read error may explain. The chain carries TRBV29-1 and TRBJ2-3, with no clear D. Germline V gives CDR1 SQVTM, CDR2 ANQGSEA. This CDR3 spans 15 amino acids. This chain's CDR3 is CSGEDETWGTDTQYF. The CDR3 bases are TGCAGCGGTGAAGATGAGACCTGGGGCACAGATACGCAGTATTTT.

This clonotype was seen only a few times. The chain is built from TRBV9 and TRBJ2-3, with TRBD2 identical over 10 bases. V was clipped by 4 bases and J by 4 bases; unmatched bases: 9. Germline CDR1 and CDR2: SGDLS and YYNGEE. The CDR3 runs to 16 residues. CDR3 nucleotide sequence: TGTGCCAGCAGCCCTCAAGCGGGGGGGCCCGCAGATACGCAGTATTTT. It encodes CASSPQAGGPADTQYF.

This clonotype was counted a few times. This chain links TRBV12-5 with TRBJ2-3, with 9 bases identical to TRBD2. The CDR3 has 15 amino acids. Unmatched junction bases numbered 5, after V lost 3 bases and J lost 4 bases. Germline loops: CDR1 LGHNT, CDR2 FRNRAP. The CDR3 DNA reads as TGTGCTAGTGGTTTCGGCGGGAGGGGGGCAGATACGCAGTATTTT. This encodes CASGFGGRGADTQYF.

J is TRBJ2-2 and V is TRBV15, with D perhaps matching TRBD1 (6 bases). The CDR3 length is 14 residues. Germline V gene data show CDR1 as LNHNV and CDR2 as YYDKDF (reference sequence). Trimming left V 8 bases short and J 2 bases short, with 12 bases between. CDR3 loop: CATPGDINTGELFF. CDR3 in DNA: TGTGCCACCCCAGGGGACATAAACACCGGGGAGCTGTTTTTT. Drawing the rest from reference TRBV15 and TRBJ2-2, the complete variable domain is DAMVIQNPRYQVTQFGKPVTLSCSQTLNHNVMYWYQQKSSQAPKLLFHYYDKDFNNEADTPDNFQSRRPNTSFCFLDIRSPGLGDTAMYLCATPGDINTGELFFGEGSRLTVL.

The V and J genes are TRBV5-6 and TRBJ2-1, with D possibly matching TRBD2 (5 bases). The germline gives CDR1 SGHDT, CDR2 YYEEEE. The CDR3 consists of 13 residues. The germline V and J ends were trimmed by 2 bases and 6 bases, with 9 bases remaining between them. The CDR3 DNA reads TGTGCCAGCAGCTTCCCGGGGATCAATGAGCAGTTCTTC. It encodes CASSFPGINEQFF.

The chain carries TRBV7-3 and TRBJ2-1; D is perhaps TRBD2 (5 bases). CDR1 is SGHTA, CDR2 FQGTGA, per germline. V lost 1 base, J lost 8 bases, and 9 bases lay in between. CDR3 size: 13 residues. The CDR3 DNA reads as TGTGCCAGCAGCTTAAACGGGGTAGATGAGCAGTTCTTC. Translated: CASSLNGVDEQFF.

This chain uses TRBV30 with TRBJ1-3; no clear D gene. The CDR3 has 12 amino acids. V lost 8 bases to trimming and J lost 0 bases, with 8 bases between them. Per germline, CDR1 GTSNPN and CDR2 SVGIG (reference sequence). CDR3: CAGCYSGNTIYF. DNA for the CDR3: TGTGCCGGTTGTTACTCTGGAAACACCATATATTTT.

CDR3 region: CASSLLQGNQGGYTF. The DNA of the CDR3 is TGTGCCAGCAGTTTACTCCAGGGTAACCAAGGGGGCTACACCTTC. V and J are TRBV28 and TRBJ1-2; TRBD1 might be the D (5 bases). Germline values: CDR1 MDHEN, CDR2 SYDVKM. Trimming removed 2 bases at V and 8 bases at J, with 18 bases between. The CDR3 is 15 residues long.

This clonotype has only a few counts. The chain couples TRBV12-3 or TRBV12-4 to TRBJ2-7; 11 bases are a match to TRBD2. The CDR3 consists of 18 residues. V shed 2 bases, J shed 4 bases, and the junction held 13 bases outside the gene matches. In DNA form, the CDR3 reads TGTGCCAGCAGTTTACTCCCTAGCGGGAGGCCCAGGACTTACGAGCAGTACTTC. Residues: CASSLLPSGRPRTYEQYF.

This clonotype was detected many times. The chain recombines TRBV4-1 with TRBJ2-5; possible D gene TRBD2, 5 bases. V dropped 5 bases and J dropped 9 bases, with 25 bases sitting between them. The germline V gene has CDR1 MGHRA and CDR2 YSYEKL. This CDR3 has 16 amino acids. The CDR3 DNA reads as TGCGCCAGCAGCACAAGCGGACCCCCGCTAGGTGGGTCCCAGTACTTC. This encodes CASSTSGPPLGGSQYF.

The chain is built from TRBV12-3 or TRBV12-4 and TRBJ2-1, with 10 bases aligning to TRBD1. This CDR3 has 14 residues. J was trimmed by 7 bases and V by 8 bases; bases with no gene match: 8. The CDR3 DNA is TGTGCCAGCGCGGGGACAGGGGTCTGGAATGAGCAGTTCTTC. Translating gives CASAGTGVWNEQFF.

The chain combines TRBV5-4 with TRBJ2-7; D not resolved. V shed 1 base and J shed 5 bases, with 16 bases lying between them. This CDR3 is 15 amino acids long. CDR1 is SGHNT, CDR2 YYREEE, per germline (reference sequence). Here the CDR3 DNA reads TGTGCCAGCAGCTTGATGGCTAGTGGTGACGACGAGCAGTACTTC. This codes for CASSLMASGDDEQYF.

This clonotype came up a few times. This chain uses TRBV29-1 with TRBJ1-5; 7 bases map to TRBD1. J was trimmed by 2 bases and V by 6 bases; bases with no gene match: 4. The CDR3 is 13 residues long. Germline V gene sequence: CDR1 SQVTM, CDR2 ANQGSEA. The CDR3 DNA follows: TGCAGCGTGGGAACAGGGGGCAATCAGCCCCAGCATTTT. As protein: CSVGTGGNQPQHF.

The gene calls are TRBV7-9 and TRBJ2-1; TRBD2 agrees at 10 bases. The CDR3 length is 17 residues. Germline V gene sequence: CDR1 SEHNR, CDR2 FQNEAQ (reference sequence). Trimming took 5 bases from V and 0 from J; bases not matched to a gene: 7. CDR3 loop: CASSVQAGGPSYNEQFF. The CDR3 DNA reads TGTGCCAGCAGCGTACAAGCGGGAGGGCCCTCCTACAATGAGCAGTTCTTC.

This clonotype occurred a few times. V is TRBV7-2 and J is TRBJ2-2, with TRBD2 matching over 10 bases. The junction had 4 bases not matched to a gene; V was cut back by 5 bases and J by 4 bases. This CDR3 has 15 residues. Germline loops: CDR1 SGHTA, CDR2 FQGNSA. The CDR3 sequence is CASSQGLAITGELFF. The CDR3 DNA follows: TGTGCCAGCAGCCAGGGACTAGCGATCACCGGGGAGCTGTTTTTT. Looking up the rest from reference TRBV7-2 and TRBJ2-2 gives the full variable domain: GAGVSQSPSNKVTEKGKDVELRCDPISGHTALYWYRQSLGQGLEFLIYFQGNSAPDKSGLPSDRFSAERTGGSVSTLTIQRTQQEDSAVYLCASSQGLAITGELFFGEGSRLTVL.

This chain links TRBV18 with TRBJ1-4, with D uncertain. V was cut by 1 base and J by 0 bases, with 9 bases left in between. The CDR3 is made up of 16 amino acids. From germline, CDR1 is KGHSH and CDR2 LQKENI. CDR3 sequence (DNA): TGTGCCAGCTCACCACGCCAGCCCTCAACTAATGAAAAACTGTTTTTT. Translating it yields CASSPRQPSTNEKLFF.

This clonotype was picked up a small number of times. Here the CDR3 reads CSARDHRGDRNEQFF. The CDR3 nucleotides are TGCAGTGCTAGAGATCACAGGGGAGATCGCAATGAGCAGTTCTTC. The chain joins TRBV20-1 to TRBJ2-1; the match to TRBD1 covers 7 bases. Germline V lookup: CDR1 DFQATT, CDR2 SNEGSKA (reference sequence). V trimming: 0 bases; J trimming: 6 bases; junction bases outside the gene matches: 8. This CDR3 is 15 amino acids long.

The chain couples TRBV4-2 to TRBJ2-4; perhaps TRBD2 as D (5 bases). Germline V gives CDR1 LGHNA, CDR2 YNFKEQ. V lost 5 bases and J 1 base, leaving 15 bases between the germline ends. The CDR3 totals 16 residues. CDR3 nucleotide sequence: TGTGCCAGCAGCGCTACTAGTTTCTCGGCCAAAAACATTCAGTACTTC. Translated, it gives CASSATSFSAKNIQYF.

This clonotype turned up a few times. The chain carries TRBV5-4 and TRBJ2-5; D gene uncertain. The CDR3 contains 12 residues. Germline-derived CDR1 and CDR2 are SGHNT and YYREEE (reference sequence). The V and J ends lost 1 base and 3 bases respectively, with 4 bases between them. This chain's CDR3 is CASSLWEETQYF. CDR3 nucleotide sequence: TGTGCCAGCAGCTTGTGGGAAGAGACCCAGTACTTC.

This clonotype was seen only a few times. CDR3 DNA sequence: TGCGCCAGCAGCTTGGCAGGGGCATCTGGAAACACCATATATTTT. Its protein is CASSLAGASGNTIYF. The chain recombines TRBV5-1 with TRBJ1-3; possible D gene TRBD1, 6 bases. CDR1 is SGHRS and CDR2 is YFSETQ in the germline V gene. The CDR3 loop spans 15 amino acids. Trimming took 0 bases from V and 1 from J, leaving 8 bases between them.

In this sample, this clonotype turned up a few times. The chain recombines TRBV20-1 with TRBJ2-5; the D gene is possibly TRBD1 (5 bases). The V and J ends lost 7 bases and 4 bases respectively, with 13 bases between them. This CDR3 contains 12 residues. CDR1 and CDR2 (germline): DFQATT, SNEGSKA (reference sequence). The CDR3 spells CSGGRVGETQYF. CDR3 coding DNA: TGCAGTGGGGGCAGGGTAGGAGAGACCCAGTACTTC.

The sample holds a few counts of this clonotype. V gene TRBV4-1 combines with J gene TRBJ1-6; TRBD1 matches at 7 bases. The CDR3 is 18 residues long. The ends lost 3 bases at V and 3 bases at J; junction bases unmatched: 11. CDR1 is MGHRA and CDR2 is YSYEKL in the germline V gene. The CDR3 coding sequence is TGCGCCAGCAGCCAGACCCGGGACAGAGATTTCTATAATTCACCCCTCCACTTT. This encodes CASSQTRDRDFYNSPLHF.

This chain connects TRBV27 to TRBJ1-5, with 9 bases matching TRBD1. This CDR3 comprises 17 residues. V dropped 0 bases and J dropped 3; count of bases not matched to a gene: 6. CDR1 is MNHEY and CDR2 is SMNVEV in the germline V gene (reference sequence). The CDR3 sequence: CASSLSQTGGVNQPQHF. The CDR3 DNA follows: TGTGCCAGCAGTTTATCGCAGACAGGGGGAGTCAATCAGCCCCAGCATTTT.

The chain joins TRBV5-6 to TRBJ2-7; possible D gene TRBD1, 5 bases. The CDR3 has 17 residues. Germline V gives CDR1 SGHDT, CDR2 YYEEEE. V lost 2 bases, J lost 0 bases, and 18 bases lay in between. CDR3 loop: CASSFLVLAGISYEQYF. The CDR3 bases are TGTGCCAGCAGCTTCTTGGTCCTTGCAGGGATCTCCTACGAGCAGTACTTC.

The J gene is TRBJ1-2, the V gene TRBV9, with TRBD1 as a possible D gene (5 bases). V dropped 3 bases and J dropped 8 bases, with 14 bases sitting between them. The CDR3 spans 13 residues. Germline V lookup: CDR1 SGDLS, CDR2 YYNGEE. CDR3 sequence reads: CASSGGLGEGYTF. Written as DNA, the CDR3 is TGTGCCAGCAGCGGGGGACTTGGGGAAGGCTACACCTTC. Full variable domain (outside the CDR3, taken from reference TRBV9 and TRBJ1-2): DSGVTQTPKHLITATGQRVTLRCSPRSGDLSVYWYQQSLDQGLQFLIQYYNGEERAKGNILERFSAQQFPDLHSELNLSSLELGDSALYFCASSGGLGEGYTFGSGTRLTVV.

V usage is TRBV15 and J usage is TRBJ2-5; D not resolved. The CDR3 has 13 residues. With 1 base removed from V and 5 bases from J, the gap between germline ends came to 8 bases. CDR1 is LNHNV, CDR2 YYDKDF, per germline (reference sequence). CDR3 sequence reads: CATSRVARETQYF. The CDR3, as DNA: TGTGCCACCAGCAGAGTGGCTCGGGAGACCCAGTACTTC.

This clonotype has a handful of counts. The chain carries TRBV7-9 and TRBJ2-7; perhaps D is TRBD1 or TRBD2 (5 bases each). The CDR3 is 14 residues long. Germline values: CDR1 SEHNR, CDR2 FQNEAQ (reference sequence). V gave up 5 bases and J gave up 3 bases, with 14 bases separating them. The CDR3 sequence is CASSRGDGHYEQYF. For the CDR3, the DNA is TGTGCCAGCAGCAGAGGGGACGGACACTACGAGCAGTACTTC.

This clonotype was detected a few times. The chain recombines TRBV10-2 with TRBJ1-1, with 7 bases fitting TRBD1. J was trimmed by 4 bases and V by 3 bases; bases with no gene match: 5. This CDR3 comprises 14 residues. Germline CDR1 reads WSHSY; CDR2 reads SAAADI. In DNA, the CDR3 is TGCGCCAGCAGTGAAGACAGGGCTGGCACTGAAGCTTTCTTT. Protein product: CASSEDRAGTEAFF.

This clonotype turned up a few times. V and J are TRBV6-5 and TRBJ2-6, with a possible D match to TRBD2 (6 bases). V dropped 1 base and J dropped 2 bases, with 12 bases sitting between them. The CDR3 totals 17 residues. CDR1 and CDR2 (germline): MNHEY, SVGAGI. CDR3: CASSYFGGAAGANVLTF. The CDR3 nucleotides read TGTGCCAGCAGTTACTTCGGCGGGGCAGCTGGGGCCAACGTCCTGACTTTC.